The 32 T cell receptor beta chains below were found in one sample sequenced in a study of OX40 agonist ivuxolimab in advanced cancers. Library preparation was by the immunoSEQ multiplex PCR assay. TCRdb provides this immuneACCESS table in a form limited to in-frame rearrangements. Some clones are lacking; in checked studies, under half of them reflect an unresolved V gene, and why the rest are absent is not known. The sample table shows about 40,000 clones, and roughly four fifths are seen once. About 2% of the sample is taken by the ten largest. This specimen consisted of CD4+ or CD8+ T cells sorted from blood, obtained in a trial of the OX40 agonist ivuxolimab. These receptors all stem from an adult with an advanced solid tumor such as melanoma, head and neck, liver or kidney cancer.

The chain recombines TRBV4-1 with TRBJ1-4, with D hard to call. Germline CDR1 and CDR2: MGHRA and YSYEKL. The CDR3 runs to 16 residues. The V end was cut by 3 bases, the J end by 3 bases, with 14 bases between. CDR3 sequence reads: CASSHSGRTANEKLFF. DNA for the CDR3: TGCGCCAGCAGCCACAGCGGGCGTACGGCTAATGAAAAACTGTTTTTT.

The V gene is TRBV7-3, the J gene TRBJ2-1; 12 bases map to TRBD2. Per the germline V gene, CDR1 is SGHTA and CDR2 is FQGTGA. J was trimmed by 10 bases and V by 6 bases; bases with no gene match: 10. The CDR3 has 15 amino acids. The chain's CDR3 is CASSRLAGAQVEQFF. The CDR3 DNA is TGTGCCAGCAGTCGACTAGCGGGAGCCCAGGTAGAGCAGTTCTTC.

The chain carries TRBV28 and TRBJ1-4; D is perhaps TRBD1 (6 bases). In germline, CDR1 is MDHEN, CDR2 SYDVKM. V was shortened by 5 bases and J by 3 bases, with 10 bases between the two germline ends. This CDR3 has 14 amino acids. The CDR3 DNA sequence: TGTGCCAGCAGTCGACAGGCGGCTAATGAAAAACTGTTTTTT. It is translated as CASSRQAANEKLFF.

The V gene is TRBV29-1, the J gene TRBJ2-7; D remains unclear. Germline V CDR1 and CDR2: SQVTM, ANQGSEA. The CDR3 runs to 13 residues. V dropped 4 bases and J dropped 0 bases, with 10 bases sitting between them. CDR3 bases: TGCAGCGTTGGCGACATATCCTCCTACGAGCAGTACTTC. It encodes CSVGDISSYEQYF.

CDR3 sequence: CATHRRHTETQYF. DNA of the CDR3: TGTGCCACCCATCGTCGTCACACGGAGACCCAGTACTTC. This chain links TRBV6-1 with TRBJ2-5, with D unresolved. The CDR3 has 13 residues. V lost 10 bases and J lost 5, with 17 bases in between. Germline CDR1 and CDR2: MNHNS and SASEGT.

The chain couples TRBV5-5 to TRBJ1-2; maybe TRBD1 (6 bases). This CDR3 contains 14 residues. Germline values: CDR1 SGHKS, CDR2 YYEKEE (reference sequence). Trimming left V 4 bases short and J 6 bases short, with 16 bases between. The CDR3 sequence is CASSLSGTTNGYTF. The CDR3 DNA is TGTGCCAGCAGCCTCTCCGGGACAACTAATGGCTACACCTTC.

This rearrangement joins TRBV6-5 to TRBJ2-7; a weak D match, TRBD2 (6 bases). The germline gives CDR1 MNHEY, CDR2 SVGAGI. This CDR3 has 15 residues. Trimming cost V 6 bases and J 0 bases, with 15 bases left between them. CDR3 in amino acids: CASRRDSQASYEQYF. CDR3 DNA sequence: TGTGCCAGCAGGAGGGACTCCCAAGCCTCCTACGAGCAGTACTTC.

This chain joins TRBV6-5 and TRBJ2-7, with 14 bases identical to TRBD2. CDR3 length equals 13 residues. CDR1 MNHEY and CDR2 SVGAGI come from the germline V gene. V was clipped by 6 bases and J by 6 bases; unmatched bases: 1. The CDR3 sequence: CASRGLAGVEQYF. DNA for the CDR3: TGTGCCAGCAGGGGACTAGCGGGGGTCGAGCAGTACTTC.

This clone has a single count. The chain combines TRBV7-9 with TRBJ1-1; D possibly corresponds to TRBD1 (5 bases). The germline V gene encodes CDR1 SEHNR and CDR2 FQNEAQ (reference sequence). V gave up 3 bases and J gave up 0 bases, with 14 bases separating them. The CDR3 has 16 residues. As DNA, the CDR3 is TGTGCCAGCAGCTTGGGGCAGGCCGATATGAACACTGAAGCTTTCTTT. Amino acids: CASSLGQADMNTEAFF.

The sample holds one count of this clone. The J gene is TRBJ1-1, the V gene TRBV27; 7 positions match TRBD1. Losses at the gene ends were 5 bases for V and 0 bases for J; bases not matched to a gene: 3. CDR1 MNHEY and CDR2 SMNVEV come from the germline V gene (reference sequence). This CDR3 region has 14 residues. The CDR3 nucleotides read TGTGCCAGCAGTCCGGGACAGATGAACACTGAAGCTTTCTTT. As protein: CASSPGQMNTEAFF.

A word on this clone: Other DNA sequences in the same sample also yield this CDR3. The chain recombines TRBV6-1 with TRBJ2-7; D assignment may be TRBD1 or TRBD2 (5 bases each). This CDR3 contains 15 residues. Germline V gene lookup returns CDR1 MNHNS and CDR2 SASEGT. Trimming cost V 4 bases and J 6 bases, with 19 bases left between them. The CDR3 loop reads CASSAKSGRYGEQYF. For the CDR3, the DNA is TGTGCCAGCAGTGCTAAGTCAGGGAGATATGGCGAGCAGTACTTC.

The chain links TRBV19 to TRBJ1-4, with a weak D call TRBD1 (6 bases). CDR1 LNHDA and CDR2 SQIVND come from the germline V gene (reference sequence). This CDR3 contains 15 residues. The ends were cut back, 6 bases at V and 4 bases at J, with 15 bases in the middle. As DNA, the CDR3 is TGTGCCAGTAGGCTTCGGGGGCCGGGTAATGAAAAACTGTTTTTT. Translated: CASRLRGPGNEKLFF. Full variable domain (missing parts from reference TRBV19 and TRBJ1-4): DGGITQSPKYLFRKEGQNVTLSCEQNLNHDAMYWYRQDPGQGLRLIYYSQIVNDFQKGDIAEGYSVSREKKESFPLTVTSAQKNPTAFYLCASRLRGPGNEKLFFGSGTQLSVL.

Written as DNA, the CDR3 is TGTGCCAGCAGTTACACAGGGTTAGCTGGCACAGATACGCAGTATTTT. Its translation is CASSYTGLAGTDTQYF. The genes are TRBV27 and TRBJ2-3; D is perhaps TRBD1 (6 bases). The germline V gene encodes CDR1 MNHEY and CDR2 SMNVEV (reference sequence). V dropped 4 bases and J dropped 1 base, with 15 bases sitting between them. This CDR3 region has 16 residues.

The chain carries TRBV27 and TRBJ2-5; the match to TRBD2 covers 12 bases. V was clipped by 6 bases and J by 1 base; unmatched bases: 6. This CDR3 comprises 16 residues. Germline CDR1 is MNHEY and CDR2 is SMNVEV (reference sequence). The CDR3 nucleotides read TGTGCCAGCAGACGGAGGACTAGCGGGATCCAAGAGACCCAGTACTTC. It yields the protein CASRRRTSGIQETQYF.

This clone appeared once. The rearrangement uses TRBV19 and TRBJ2-5; D perhaps matches TRBD2 (6 bases). The germline CDR1 and CDR2 sequences are LNHDA and SQIVND (reference sequence). The CDR3 sequence is 16 residues long. Trimming stripped 3 bases from V and 1 base from J, with 15 bases between. The CDR3 protein is CASSIFSGGLQETQYF. In nucleotides, the CDR3 is TGTGCCAGTAGTATCTTTTCCGGAGGGCTCCAAGAGACCCAGTACTTC.

This chain links TRBV9 with TRBJ2-3, with D perhaps matching TRBD2 (6 bases). Trimming cost V 0 bases and J 2 bases, with 10 bases left between them. This CDR3 contains 15 residues. Germline values: CDR1 SGDLS, CDR2 YYNGEE. CDR3 DNA sequence: TGTGCCAGCAGCGTAGGGAGGGGATACACAGATACGCAGTATTTT. Its translation is CASSVGRGYTDTQYF. Together with reference TRBV9 and TRBJ2-3, the CDR3 gives the full variable domain: DSGVTQTPKHLITATGQRVTLRCSPRSGDLSVYWYQQSLDQGLQFLIQYYNGEERAKGNILERFSAQQFPDLHSELNLSSLELGDSALYFCASSVGRGYTDTQYFGPGTRLTVL.

The sample holds a few counts of this clone. This rearrangement joins TRBV5-1 to TRBJ1-5; the match to TRBD1 covers 7 bases. The junction had 9 bases not matched to a gene; V was cut back by 4 bases and J by 5 bases. Germline lookup yields CDR1 SGHRS and CDR2 YFSETQ. This CDR3 is 15 amino acids long. The CDR3: CASSPGGTEDQPQHF. CDR3 in DNA: TGCGCCAGCAGCCCCGGAGGGACAGAAGATCAGCCCCAGCATTTT.

The chain recombines TRBV19 with TRBJ2-5, with TRBD2 matching over 10 bases. Germline V gene lookup returns CDR1 LNHDA and CDR2 SQIVND (reference sequence). V shed 4 bases and J 2 bases; nucleotides not matched to a gene: 10. This CDR3 has 17 residues. Here the CDR3 DNA reads TGTGCCAGTAGTACCTTTAGGACTAGCGGACTACAAGAGACCCAGTACTTC. As protein: CASSTFRTSGLQETQYF.

The chain links TRBV28 to TRBJ1-4; TRBD1 agrees at 11 bases. Germline V CDR1 and CDR2: MDHEN, SYDVKM. This CDR3 region has 15 residues. Germline trimming cut 0 bases from V and 8 bases from J; bases unmatched to any gene: 2. As DNA, the CDR3 is TGTGCCAGCAGTTTATGGGGACAGGGGGAAGAAAAACTGTTTTTT. It yields the protein CASSLWGQGEEKLFF.

CDR3 residues: CASRFDNYEQYF. CDR3 sequence (DNA): TGTGCCAGCAGATTTGACAATTACGAGCAGTACTTC. The chain employs TRBV7-9 and TRBJ2-7; no clear D gene. Germline CDR1 and CDR2: SEHNR and FQNEAQ (reference sequence). This CDR3 is built from 12 residues. V was pared by 6 bases and J by 4 bases, with 10 bases between.

The chain combines TRBV2 with TRBJ2-1; TRBD2 matches 10 bases. After removal of 2 bases from V and 11 bases from J, the junction contained 9 bases not matched to a gene. CDR3 length: 15 amino acids. The germline gives CDR1 SNHLY, CDR2 FYNNEI. The CDR3 region has the DNA TGTGCCAGCAGTGAAATTCAGCGGGGGGGGACCCAGCAGTTCTTC. This encodes CASSEIQRGGTQQFF.

This clone was counted a single time. This sequence joins TRBV5-4 and TRBJ2-3, with TRBD1 matching over 9 bases. V lost 4 bases, J lost 0 bases, and 3 bases stayed unmatched. Germline-derived CDR1 and CDR2 are SGHNT and YYREEE (reference sequence). The CDR3 consists of 15 residues. CDR3 nucleotide sequence: TGTGCCAGCAGCGTGGACAGGGGAAGCACAGATACGCAGTATTTT. This translates into CASSVDRGSTDTQYF.

J is TRBJ1-6 and V is TRBV7-8; maybe TRBD1 (6 bases). V was trimmed by 6 bases and J by 8 bases, leaving 14 bases between them. This CDR3 is built from 14 residues. Germline V lookup: CDR1 SGHVS, CDR2 FQNEAQ. CDR3 coding DNA: TGTGCCAGCAGTCCCCAGACAGGAGATTCACCCCTCCACTTT. Translating gives CASSPQTGDSPLHF.

The J gene is TRBJ2-5, the V gene TRBV18; D is unresolved. This CDR3 has 14 residues. In germline, CDR1 is KGHSH, CDR2 LQKENI. Trimming removed 6 bases from V and 4 bases from J, with 15 bases in between. The CDR3 nucleotides read TGTGCCAGCTCCGCCCTTGGGGATGCAGAGACCCAGTACTTC. Translating gives CASSALGDAETQYF.

The chain links TRBV7-6 to TRBJ1-2; no reliable D call. The germline CDR1 and CDR2 sequences are SGHVS and FNYEAQ. Deletions cut 5 bases from V and 7 bases from J, with 14 bases between. The length of the CDR3 is 13 residues. CDR3 coding DNA: TGTGCCAGCAGCCTTGGCCCGTCGCGTGGCTACACCTTC. It encodes CASSLGPSRGYTF.

Here the CDR3 reads CASSERAGGTDGYTF. The CDR3 bases are TGTGCCAGCAGTGAAAGGGCCGGAGGGACTGATGGCTACACCTTC. This chain joins TRBV6-1 and TRBJ1-2; tentative D call: TRBD1 (5 bases). CDR1 and CDR2 from the germline V gene are MNHNS and SASEGT. V lost 2 bases and J lost 6, with 16 bases in between. The CDR3 is made up of 15 amino acids.

This clone was seen only a few times. The chain employs TRBV28 and TRBJ1-5; the match to TRBD1 covers 8 bases. CDR3 length equals 15 residues. Trimming at V came to 6 bases and at J to 6 bases, leaving 10 bases not matched to a gene. The germline CDR1 and CDR2 sequences are MDHEN and SYDVKM. In DNA, the CDR3 is TGTGCCAGCAGAACCGGGACAGGACAAGGTCAGCCCCAGCATTTT. Protein sequence: CASRTGTGQGQPQHF.

The chain couples TRBV5-6 to TRBJ2-5; D gene uncertain. Germline assignment: CDR1 SGHDT and CDR2 YYEEEE. V gave up 3 bases and J gave up 4 bases, with 19 bases separating them. The CDR3 has 16 amino acids. The CDR3 is CASSSLRLNLGETQYF. The CDR3 bases are TGTGCCAGCAGCTCCCTTCGACTCAACCTGGGAGAGACCCAGTACTTC.

This clone was seen just once. One end of the junction does not line up with germline, which may come from a read error. This chain uses TRBV29-1 with TRBJ1-2; 9 bases are shared with TRBD1. Looked up from germline, CDR1 is SQVTM and CDR2 is ANQGSEA. The CDR3 is made up of 13 amino acids. The CDR3 reads CSAETQGAPGYTF. The CDR3 DNA reads as TGTAGCGCAGAGACACAGGGGGCCCCTGGCTACACCTTC.

This chain connects TRBV7-2 to TRBJ2-7; D not certain. The germline V gene has CDR1 SGHTA and CDR2 FQGNSA. V lost 2 bases and J lost 12, with 11 bases in between. The CDR3 is 11 amino acids. This CDR3 reads CASSLRTRLYF. CDR3 nucleotides: TGTGCCAGCAGCTTACGTACCAGGTTGTACTTC.

This rearrangement joins TRBV13 to TRBJ1-6; maybe TRBD1 (5 bases). Germline V lookup: CDR1 PRHDT, CDR2 FYEKMQ (reference sequence). Trimming cost V 4 bases and J 10 bases, with 17 bases left between them. The CDR3 loop spans 15 amino acids. Here the CDR3 reads CASSWGSGEGSPLHF. The CDR3 coding sequence is TGTGCCAGCAGCTGGGGGTCCGGGGAGGGATCACCCCTCCACTTT.

The chain combines TRBV29-1 with TRBJ2-3; D assignment may be TRBD1 or TRBD2 (5 bases each). The CDR3 spans 12 residues. V lost 6 bases and J lost 3, with 10 bases in between. CDR1 and CDR2 from the germline V gene are SQVTM and ANQGSEA. CDR3 in amino acids: CSVLGETDTQYF. The CDR3 DNA follows: TGCAGCGTGCTGGGGGAGACAGATACGCAGTATTTT.